Presented here are 17 T cell receptor beta chains from one specimen sequenced in a study of T cell changes during pregnancy in multiple sclerosis. Method: immunoSEQ multiplex PCR; TCRdb's copy keeps in-frame clones and lacks some. Of 70,000 to 100,000 clones detected, approximately 94% appear once; the ten largest clones hold approximately 2.2%. The sample here was peripheral blood, taken in the third trimester of pregnancy. These receptors all come from a female donor with multiple sclerosis, enrolled in a pregnancy study.

This clone was seen more than once but under ten times. This chain uses TRBV2 with TRBJ1-4; D might be TRBD1 (6 bases). Trimming removed 5 bases at V and 5 bases at J, with 18 bases between. The CDR3 sequence is 16 residues long. The germline V gene has CDR1 SNHLY and CDR2 FYNNEI. The CDR3 loop reads CASSPSRTARNEKLFF. The CDR3 nucleotides are TGTGCCAGCAGTCCCAGCCGGACAGCGCGGAATGAAAAACTGTTTTTT.

This sequence joins TRBV6-1 and TRBJ2-7; D is perhaps TRBD2 (6 bases). There are 14 residues in the CDR3. With 4 bases removed from V and 7 bases from J, the gap between germline ends came to 17 bases. The germline gives CDR1 MNHNS, CDR2 SASEGT. The CDR3 nucleotides are TGTGCCAGCAGTGGGACTATCCCAGGGATGGAGCAGTACTTC. Protein: CASSGTIPGMEQYF.

The genes are TRBV27 and TRBJ2-1, with D perhaps matching TRBD2 (5 bases). CDR3 size: 15 residues. The ends were cut back, 6 bases at V and 6 bases at J, with 18 bases in the middle. Germline V gene lookup returns CDR1 MNHEY and CDR2 SMNVEV (reference sequence). The CDR3 nucleotides read TGTGCCAGCAGGAGGGTGAGCGCCGGTTCCAATGAGCAGTTCTTC. This encodes CASRRVSAGSNEQFF.

This clone was seen a single time. The sample has other DNA sequences that encode this CDR3 too. The rearrangement joins TRBV6-1 to TRBJ1-5; D is uncertain. In germline, CDR1 is MNHNS, CDR2 SASEGT. There are 13 residues in the CDR3. The ends were cut back, 6 bases at V and 2 bases at J, with 8 bases in the middle. The CDR3, as DNA: TGTGCCAGCAGCGATCGGGGCAATCAGCCCCAGCATTTT. Amino acid sequence: CASSDRGNQPQHF.

The gene calls are TRBV6-6 and TRBJ2-7, with 10 bases fitting TRBD2. With V trimmed by 6 bases and J by 0 bases, 5 bases remained unmatched. Germline CDR1 reads MNHNY; CDR2 reads SVGAGI (reference sequence). The CDR3 totals 15 residues. The CDR3 DNA is TGTGCCAGCAGAGGACTAGCGGCAACCTCCTACGAGCAGTACTTC. Translated, it gives CASRGLAATSYEQYF.

The chain combines TRBV11-2 with TRBJ2-7, with 8 positions matching TRBD2. CDR1 is SGHAT and CDR2 is FQNNGV in the germline V gene. J was trimmed by 2 bases and V by 1 base; bases with no gene match: 1. The length of the CDR3 is 14 residues. DNA for the CDR3: TGTGCCAGCAGCTTAGGTAGCGGGGCCTACGAGCAGTACTTC. This encodes CASSLGSGAYEQYF.

The chain is built from TRBV2 and TRBJ1-5; D perhaps matches TRBD1 (5 bases). The V end was cut by 8 bases, the J end by 4 bases, with 9 bases between. The length of the CDR3 is 12 residues. Germline V gives CDR1 SNHLY, CDR2 FYNNEI. CDR3 region: CASRAGNQPQHF. The DNA for the CDR3 is TGTGCCAGCCGGGCAGGGAATCAGCCCCAGCATTTT.

This clone was seen only once. This chain links TRBV11-2 with TRBJ2-7, with 10 bases fitting TRBD1. In germline, CDR1 is SGHAT, CDR2 FQNNGV. V was clipped by 10 bases and J by 3 bases; unmatched bases: 9. The CDR3 length is 14 residues. CDR3 bases: TGTGCCACCACAGCTTGGGACAGGGGCTACGAGCAGTACTTC. Its translation is CATTAWDRGYEQYF.

This clone was recorded only once. The chain uses TRBV5-1 and TRBJ2-2; 8 bases align to TRBD1. The CDR3 runs 20 residues. Trimming removed 5 bases from V and 2 bases from J; junction bases left unmatched: 20. Germline CDR1 SGHRS, CDR2 YFSETQ. The CDR3 DNA reads TGCGCCAGCAGTCACCGAGGACAGGGCGGTCGGTCACTAAACACCGGGGAGCTGTTTTTT. The encoded protein is CASSHRGQGGRSLNTGELFF.

The chain employs TRBV29-1 and TRBJ2-7; TRBD1 might be the D (6 bases). This CDR3 spans 13 amino acids. Trimming shortened V by 3 bases and J by 3 bases, and 12 bases separated the two germline ends. Germline-derived CDR1 and CDR2 are SQVTM and ANQGSEA. CDR3 in DNA: TGCAGCGTTGATTCAGGGGCAGGCTACGAGCAGTACTTC. Its translation: CSVDSGAGYEQYF.

A few counts support this clone. The chain links TRBV7-2 to TRBJ2-3, with D maybe TRBD1 (5 bases). Germline-derived CDR1 and CDR2 are SGHTA and FQGNSA. Trimming removed 1 base at V and 9 bases at J, with 5 bases between. CDR3 size: 11 residues. CDR3 DNA: TGTGCCAGCAGCTTAGGGGGCACGCAGTATTTT. Its protein is CASSLGGTQYF. Looking up the rest from reference TRBV7-2 and TRBJ2-3 gives the full variable domain: GAGVSQSPSNKVTEKGKDVELRCDPISGHTALYWYRQSLGQGLEFLIYFQGNSAPDKSGLPSDRFSAERTGGSVSTLTIQRTQQEDSAVYLCASSLGGTQYFGPGTRLTVL.

The CDR3 loop reads CATVDSGSRNEQFF. The CDR3 DNA reads as TGTGCCACCGTTGATAGCGGGAGTAGAAATGAGCAGTTCTTC. The chain combines TRBV10-3 with TRBJ2-1; 9 bases fit TRBD2. This CDR3 region has 14 residues. In germline, CDR1 is ENHRY, CDR2 SYGVKD. V dropped 10 bases and J dropped 7; count of bases not matched to a gene: 11.

V usage is TRBV5-4 and J usage is TRBJ1-1; 8 bases fit TRBD1. Germline trimming cut 4 bases from V and 5 bases from J; bases unmatched to any gene: 10. The CDR3 is made up of 15 amino acids. CDR1 and CDR2 (germline): SGHNT, YYREEE (reference sequence). CDR3 DNA sequence: TGTGCCAGCAGCGGATCAGACAGGGGAGGAACTGAAGCTTTCTTT. This encodes CASSGSDRGGTEAFF.

The chain recombines TRBV30 with TRBJ2-5; the D gene is possibly TRBD1 (6 bases). Trimming shortened V by 4 bases and J by 4 bases, and 16 bases separated the two germline ends. This CDR3 spans 14 amino acids. Germline CDR1 and CDR2: GTSNPN and SVGIG (reference sequence). The CDR3 sequence: CAWNRQGTSETQYF. The CDR3 DNA reads TGTGCCTGGAACCGGCAGGGGACGTCAGAGACCCAGTACTTC.

J is TRBJ2-7 and V is TRBV13; D not certain. Trimming took off 5 bases at V and 6 bases at J, with 14 bases between the two ends. Germline loops: CDR1 PRHDT, CDR2 FYEKMQ (reference sequence). This CDR3 contains 13 residues. The CDR3 nucleotides are TGTGCCAGCAGCCCCGTTCGCCGGTTCGAGCAGTACTTC. Its protein is CASSPVRRFEQYF.

This chain uses TRBV27 with TRBJ2-7; tentative D call: TRBD1 (5 bases). CDR3 length equals 14 residues. Germline V CDR1 and CDR2: MNHEY, SMNVEV (reference sequence). The V end was cut by 4 bases, the J end by 2 bases, with 12 bases between. CDR3 region: CASSSSTGPYEQYF. The CDR3 DNA follows: TGTGCCAGCAGTTCATCAACAGGACCCTACGAGCAGTACTTC.

The DNA of the CDR3 is TGTGCCAGCAGCGGGACAGGGAGGCCTAGCGGGCAGCTATACGAGCAGTACTTC. This sequence encodes CASSGTGRPSGQLYEQYF. The chain employs TRBV7-9 and TRBJ2-7, with D possibly TRBD1 on 9 matching bases. V shed 5 bases and J shed 4 bases, with 27 bases lying between them. Germline CDR1 reads SEHNR; CDR2 reads FQNEAQ (reference sequence). The CDR3 spans 18 residues. Using reference TRBV7-9 and TRBJ2-7 for the parts outside the CDR3, the full variable domain is DTGVSQNPRHKITKRGQNVTFRCDPISEHNRLYWYRQTLGQGPEFLTYFQNEAQLEKSRLLSDRFSAERPKGSFSTLEIQRTEQGDSAMYLCASSGTGRPSGQLYEQYFGPGTRLTVT.